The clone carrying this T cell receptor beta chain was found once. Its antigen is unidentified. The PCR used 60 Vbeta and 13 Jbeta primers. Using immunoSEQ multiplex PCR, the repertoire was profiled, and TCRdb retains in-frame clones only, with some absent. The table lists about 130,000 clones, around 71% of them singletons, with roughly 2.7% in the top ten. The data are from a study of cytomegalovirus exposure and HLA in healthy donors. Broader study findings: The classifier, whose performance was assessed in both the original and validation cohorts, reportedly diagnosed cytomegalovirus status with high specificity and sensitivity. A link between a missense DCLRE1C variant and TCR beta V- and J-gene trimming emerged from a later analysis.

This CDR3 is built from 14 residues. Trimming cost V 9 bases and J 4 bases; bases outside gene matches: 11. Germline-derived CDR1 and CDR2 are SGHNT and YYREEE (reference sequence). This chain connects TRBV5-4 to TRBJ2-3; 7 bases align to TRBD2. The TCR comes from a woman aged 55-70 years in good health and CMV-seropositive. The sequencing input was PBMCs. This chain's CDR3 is CATQGGGHSDTQYF. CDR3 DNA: TGTGCCACCCAGGGCGGGGGTCATTCAGATACGCAGTATTTT.